The clone carrying this T cell receptor beta chain was seen many times. Germline lookup yields CDR1 SNHLY and CDR2 FYNNEI. The CDR3 loop spans 14 amino acids. V shed 6 bases and J 5 bases; nucleotides not matched to a gene: 6. Using its own MiXCR run on the RACE reads, TCRdb lists one record per CDR3 protein. This sample yields around 44,000 distinct CDR3 sequences, of which just under 4% are seen a single time; 20% to 30% belongs to the top ten. The data derive from a study of human T cells and chemical hapten exposure. Study background: Women made up most patients, who had alopecia areata, totalis or universalis.

The sample's time point: patch test 1, 2 weeks after DPC sensitization. Treatment indicated: therapeutic diphenylcyclopropenone sensitization with weekly scalp DPC. It was from unfractionated whole blood that total RNA was extracted. Alopecia patients, 18 to 70 years old and DPC-suitable, served as donors. The sequence was collected from a man aged 50-59 years with alopecia areata. Some clones in this sample may be carry-over from other donors' samples. The source was whole blood, collected in connection with sensitization to the hapten diphenylcyclopropenone (DPC). The V gene is TRBV2, the J gene TRBJ1-5; TRBD1 matches at 8 bases. CDR3 loop: CASSGTGEHQPQHF. CDR3 sequence (DNA): TGTGCCAGCAGCGGGACAGGTGAACATCAGCCCCAGCATTTT. Filled out from reference TRBV2 and TRBJ1-5, the complete variable domain reads EPEVTQTPSHQVTQMGQEVILRCVPISNHLYFYWYRQILGQKVEFLVSFYNNEISEKSEIFDDQFSVERPDGSNFTLKIRSTKLEDSAMYFCASSGTGEHQPQHFGDGTRLSIL.